The following is a T cell receptor beta chain sequence with its context. Antigen specificity is unknown. This entry belongs to a study of human T cells and chemical hapten exposure. The study, taken as a whole, reports: Sensitizing with DPC caused no change in TCRs above 1 in 1000 frequency. PT1 expanded TCR numbers tracked positively with patch test score. Versus controls, significantly more large CDR3 similarity clusters arose from expanded TCRs.

Time point of the sample: patch test 1, 2 weeks after DPC sensitization. The treatment is: therapeutic diphenylcyclopropenone sensitization with weekly scalp DPC. A single record per CDR3 protein comes from TCRdb applying MiXCR to the RACE reads. Among some 80,000 distinct CDR3 sequences listed, roughly 10% were seen once. V lost 4 bases to trimming and J lost 0 bases, with 10 bases between them. The CDR3 loop spans 14 amino acids. The germline CDR1 and CDR2 sequences are SGHTA and FQGNSA. This sequence was found in a woman aged 50 to 60 with alopecia areata. Some clones in this sample may be carry-over from other donors' samples. V usage is TRBV7-2 and J usage is TRBJ2-7; possibly TRBD1 for D (7 bases). The source material was whole blood, sampled in connection with sensitization to the hapten diphenylcyclopropenone (DPC). This CDR3 reads CASSSQGGSYEQYF. CDR3 in DNA: TGTGCCAGCAGCTCCCAGGGGGGCTCCTACGAGCAGTACTTC.